A selection of T cell receptor beta chains follows, all from one sample in a study of cytomegalovirus exposure and HLA in healthy donors. Clones were read by immunoSEQ multiplex PCR, and TCRdb kept only the in-frame ones, dropping some. The table lists roughly 150,000 clones, 65% to 85% of them singletons, with less than 2.5% in the top ten. The sequenced sample was PBMCs. The receptors derive from a male donor in good health and CMV-seronegative. The CDR3 runs from the conserved cysteine through the conserved F or W. Each record gives: CDR3 DNA, CDR3 protein, J gene, V gene, D gene, clone size. D genes are given only for firm matches. Not every row has a clone size; where given, it reads once, few, many or a size class.

TGTGCCAGCAGCGTAGATAGCGGGACAAGGGTGGATACGCAGTATTTT,CASSVDSGTRVDTQYF,TRBJ2-3,TRBV9,TRBD2,NA
TGCGCCAGCAGCTTGAAAGGATTATCGACACCCGGGGGGGAGACCCAGTACTTC,CASSLKGLSTPGGETQYF,TRBJ2-5,TRBV5-1,TRBD2,NA
TGTGCCAGCAGCTCTAGCGGGAGTGGAGCCGATACGCAGTATTTT,CASSSSGSGADTQYF,TRBJ2-3,TRBV5-4,TRBD2,NA
TGCGCCAGCAGCTTGGGGGGACAGATCAATGAGCAGTTCTTC,CASSLGGQINEQFF,TRBJ2-1,TRBV5-1,TRBD1,NA
TGTGCCAGCAGCTCCAAGCGGGACCTCACAGATACGCAGTATTTT,CASSSKRDLTDTQYF,TRBJ2-3,TRBV7-8,TRBD2,NA
TGTGCCAGCAGCGTATCGGCAGCGGGGACAGATACGCAGTATTTT,CASSVSAAGTDTQYF,TRBJ2-3,TRBV9,TRBD2,NA
TGCAGCGTTGGAAACAGAGCCTCCTACGAGCAGTACTTC,CSVGNRASYEQYF,TRBJ2-7,TRBV29-1,NA,NA
TGTGCCAGCAGCTTGACAGGGAGAGAGACCCAGTACTTC,CASSLTGRETQYF,TRBJ2-5,TRBV5-4,NA,NA
TGTGCCAGCAGCGGCAGGGGTTACGAGCAGTACTTC,CASSGRGYEQYF,TRBJ2-7,TRBV6-6,NA,once
TGTGCCTGTCTGGGACCGGGACAGGGCTATGGCTACACCTTC,CACLGPGQGYGYTF,TRBJ1-2,TRBV30,TRBD1,NA
TGCGCCAGCAGCTTGGGGGGACTAGCAAACCAAGAGACCCAGTACTTC,CASSLGGLANQETQYF,TRBJ2-5,TRBV5-1,TRBD2,NA
TGTGCCACCAGCAGGCCCCCCACGGCTGAAGCTTTCTTT,CATSRPPTAEAFF,TRBJ1-1,TRBV15,NA,NA
TGTGCCAGCACCCCCCCTAGCGGGGGGAACACCGGGGAGCTGTTTTTT,CASTPPSGGNTGELFF,TRBJ2-2,TRBV28,TRBD2,NA
TGCGCCAGCAGCCAAGATCGAGGATCTTATGGCTACACCTTC,CASSQDRGSYGYTF,TRBJ1-2,TRBV4-1,NA,NA
TGTGCCAGCAGCGTAGGACAGAGCTCCTACGAGCAGTACTTC,CASSVGQSSYEQYF,TRBJ2-7,TRBV9,NA,NA
TGCAGCGTAGGCCCAGGATTGAACACTGAAGCTTTCTTT,CSVGPGLNTEAFF,TRBJ1-1,TRBV29-1,NA,NA
TGTGCCAGCAGCCGGGACAGGGAGGGCGAAAAACTGTTTTTT,CASSRDREGEKLFF,TRBJ1-4,TRBV6-5,TRBD1,NA
TGTGCCACCAGCAGAAACCCCACGCGCTCTGGAAACACCATATATTTT,CATSRNPTRSGNTIYF,TRBJ1-3,TRBV15,NA,NA
TGTGCCAGCAGCCGGCGAGGCCTTAATTCACCCCTCCACTTT,CASSRRGLNSPLHF,TRBJ1-6,TRBV28,NA,NA
TGTGCCAGCAGTTTATGGACAGGCGGGAACAATGAGCTGTTCTTC,CASSLWTGGNNELFF,TRBJ2-1,TRBV27,NA,NA
TGTGCCAGCAGCTTAAGTGGGCGCGGGGGCCTACCCGGGGAGCTGTTTTTT,CASSLSGRGGLPGELFF,TRBJ2-2,TRBV7-3,NA,NA
TGTGCCAGCAGCACAAGTCCCGGGATCGGGTATGGCTACACCTTC,CASSTSPGIGYGYTF,TRBJ1-2,TRBV13,NA,NA
TGTGCCAGTGGGACTAGCGGGAGTGCCGATACGCAGTATTTT,CASGTSGSADTQYF,TRBJ2-3,TRBV19,TRBD2,NA
TGCGCCAGCAGCCCCGGGGACTACTCCTACGAGCAGTACTTC,CASSPGDYSYEQYF,TRBJ2-7,TRBV4-1,TRBD2,NA
TGTGCCAGCAGTTTACGACAGCTGCCTCTTTACGAGCAGTACTTC,CASSLRQLPLYEQYF,TRBJ2-7,TRBV27,NA,NA
TGTGCCAGCTCACCACCGAGCGCAGATACGCAGTATTTT,CASSPPSADTQYF,TRBJ2-3,TRBV18,NA,NA
TGTGCCAGCAGCTTAGGAGGAATCGGCACAGATACGCAGTATTTT,CASSLGGIGTDTQYF,TRBJ2-3,TRBV7-9,NA,few
TGTGCCAGCAGTGGTAACAGGGGGCAGGTCGACAATGAGCAGTTCTTC,CASSGNRGQVDNEQFF,TRBJ2-1,TRBV27,TRBD1,NA
TGTGCCAGCAGCCAACAGGGAAATGGCTACACCTTC,CASSQQGNGYTF,TRBJ1-2,TRBV7-9,NA,NA
TGTGCCAGCAGCCATCAGGGGGCGGGTATCTCGGGGGAGGATGAGCAGTTCTTC,CASSHQGAGISGEDEQFF,TRBJ2-1,TRBV4-2,TRBD1,NA
TGTGCCAGCAGTTTTGCACAGGGGAACACAGATACGCAGTATTTT,CASSFAQGNTDTQYF,TRBJ2-3,TRBV28,TRBD1,NA
TGTGCCAGCCGGGCACAGGAGTTCCCAGGCTACACCTTC,CASRAQEFPGYTF,TRBJ1-2,TRBV5-6,NA,NA
TGCGCCAGCAGCTTACGAGCGGGCCTCCAAGAGACCCAGTACTTC,CASSLRAGLQETQYF,TRBJ2-5,TRBV5-1,NA,NA
TGCGCCAGCAGCCAAGGGGGGACAGTCTACGAGCAGTACTTC,CASSQGGTVYEQYF,TRBJ2-7,TRBV4-1,TRBD1,NA
TGTGCCAGCAGCGTACTAGGGGATGAGCAGTTCTTC,CASSVLGDEQFF,TRBJ2-1,TRBV9,NA,NA
TGTGCCAGCAGTGGACGGACTAGCGCTCGCTCCTACAATGAGCAGTTCTTC,CASSGRTSARSYNEQFF,TRBJ2-1,TRBV25-1,TRBD2,NA
TGTGCCAGTAGTATCTTCCGCGACACAGATACGCAGTATTTT,CASSIFRDTDTQYF,TRBJ2-3,TRBV19,NA,NA
TGTGCCTGGAGCGTCTACAGGGTCTCCTACGAGCAGTACTTC,CAWSVYRVSYEQYF,TRBJ2-7,TRBV30,NA,few
TGTGCCATCAGTGAGCCGGGACAGGGATCCCCTGGGGCCAACGTCCTGACTTTC,CAISEPGQGSPGANVLTF,TRBJ2-6,TRBV10-3,TRBD1,NA
TGTGCCAGCAGGGCCCTAAGCGGTTCCACAGATACGCAGTATTTT,CASRALSGSTDTQYF,TRBJ2-3,TRBV6-6,NA,NA
TGTGCCAGTATCCTGGACAGGGTGAACACTGAAGCTTTCTTT,CASILDRVNTEAFF,TRBJ1-1,TRBV19,TRBD1,few
TGTGCCAGCAGCTCTGGGCGCGGGGGGGCCACCGGGGAGCTGTTTTTT,CASSSGRGGATGELFF,TRBJ2-2,TRBV7-3,TRBD2,once
TGTGCCAGCAGCTTAGGCGGGACCTACGAGCAGTACTTC,CASSLGGTYEQYF,TRBJ2-7,TRBV7-9,NA,NA